This T cell receptor beta chain was identified in a study of blood T cell repertoires in COVID-19. Only in-frame clones appear in the TCRdb table, and some are missing; sequencing was by immunoSEQ multiplex PCR. This table holds about 350,000 clones, over 75% found once. Recovery meant two consecutive negative NP/OP PCR tests, professional clearance, or resolved symptoms. Germline loops: CDR1 SGDLS, CDR2 YYNGEE. The V end was cut by 5 bases, the J end by 3 bases, with 12 bases between. The CDR3 is 14 residues long. The sequence derives from a woman in her 30s who had recovered from COVID-19. The chain has TRBV9 and TRBJ1-3; D is perhaps TRBD1 (6 bases). Sample: PBMCs or T cells enriched from blood (not recorded which). Here the CDR3 reads CASRPTGRGNTIYF. The CDR3 DNA is TGTGCCAGCAGGCCCACAGGGCGTGGAAACACCATATATTTT.